This TCR beta chain derives from a study of T cell responses to AZD1222 COVID-19 vaccine. Method: immunoSEQ multiplex PCR; TCRdb's copy keeps in-frame clones and lacks some. Among about 70,000 clones, 85% were seen once, and the ten largest hold roughly 22%. The CDR3 has 10 amino acids. Trimming cost V 10 bases and J 2 bases, with 5 bases left between them. Per the germline V gene, CDR1 is ENHRY and CDR2 is SYGVKD. For this clone: Its target is unknown.

Findings and limits, study-wide: Repertoires were obtained only post-peak T cell response. The sample set comprised mostly white British donors with more females, and clonal diversity was possibly underestimated. An increase in Spike-specific TCR breadth and depth was observed after two AZD1222 doses.

V usage is TRBV10-3 and J usage is TRBJ1-2; D remains unclear. Sequenced material: peripheral blood, taken on day 0 of AZD1222 vaccination. The clonotype was recovered from an adult in good health. For the CDR3, the DNA is TGTGCCACGCAAAACTATGGCTACACCTTC. It codes for CATQNYGYTF.